The 17 T cell receptor beta chains presented below share a single source sample, sequenced in a study of T cell repertoires in cytomegalovirus infection. TCRdb used MiXCR to reprocess the reads, holding one entry per CDR3 protein. In the table there are hundreds of thousands of distinct CDR3 sequences, about 24% of which are singletons. Specimen: CD8+ T cells from PBMCs. Source of these receptors: a human donor in good health (CMV status not recorded). Some clones in this sample may be carry-over from other donors' samples.

In its sample, this clonotype was seen a few times. This chain links TRBV11-1 with TRBJ1-1; TRBD1 matches 8 bases. CDR3 length: 15 amino acids. Unmatched junction bases numbered 9, after V lost 8 bases and J lost 1 base. Germline-derived CDR1 and CDR2 are SGHAT and FQDESV (reference sequence). This CDR3 reads CASSIDRGANTEAFF. The CDR3 DNA sequence: TGTGCCAGCTCGATTGACAGGGGCGCGAACACTGAAGCTTTCTTT.

The V and J genes are TRBV7-9 and TRBJ1-4; TRBD1 matches 7 bases. V lost 5 bases to trimming and J lost 15 bases; unmatched junction nucleotides: 9. The CDR3 sequence is 12 residues long. From germline, CDR1 is SEHNR and CDR2 FQNEAQ (reference sequence). Here the CDR3 DNA reads TGTGCCAGCAGCCTAAAGGACAGGCGGATGTTTTTT. This codes for CASSLKDRRMFF.

This chain links TRBV29-1 with TRBJ2-2; 12 positions agree with TRBD1. The V gene's germline CDR1 is SQVTM and CDR2 ANQGSEA. CDR3 length: 15 amino acids. V shed 6 bases and J 9 bases; nucleotides not matched to a gene: 11. The CDR3 DNA reads TGCAGCGTCCGCCCCTCGGGACAGGGGGCCAGGGAGCTGTTTTTT. Its translation is CSVRPSGQGARELFF.

The rearrangement links TRBV20-1 to TRBJ2-1; TRBD2 aligns across 8 bases. This CDR3 region has 15 residues. V trimming: 1 base; J trimming: 4 bases; junction bases outside the gene matches: 6. The germline V gene encodes CDR1 DFQATT and CDR2 SNEGSKA (reference sequence). This chain's CDR3 is CSARGLAGGYNEQFF. The CDR3 DNA reads TGCAGTGCTAGAGGGCTCGCGGGGGGTTACAATGAGCAGTTCTTC.

Concerning this clonotype: At one boundary the junction diverges from the germline segment, which might be a read error. The rearrangement joins TRBV6-1 to TRBJ2-2; TRBD2 matches at 7 bases. The CDR3 extends over 18 amino acids. Germline V lookup: CDR1 MNHNS, CDR2 SASEGT. The CDR3 reads CASTKTKWDYLNTEELFF. In DNA form, the CDR3 reads TGTGCCAGCACTAAGACCAAGTGGGACTATCTGAACACCGAGGAGCTGTTTTTT.

The chain combines TRBV20-1 with TRBJ2-2; D is perhaps TRBD1 (5 bases). This CDR3 spans 13 amino acids. V was shortened by 3 bases and J by 4 bases, with 9 bases between the two germline ends. Germline values: CDR1 DFQATT, CDR2 SNEGSKA (reference sequence). CDR3 loop: CSARDILTGELFF. The CDR3, as DNA: TGCAGTGCTAGGGACATCCTCACCGGGGAGCTGTTTTTT.

V is TRBV29-1 and J is TRBJ2-1; D perhaps matches TRBD2 (7 bases). From germline, CDR1 is SQVTM and CDR2 ANQGSEA. The V gene lost 6 bases and the J gene lost 2 bases, with 14 bases spanning the gap. The CDR3 is made up of 14 amino acids. CDR3 sequence reads: CSVLRGGTYNEQFF. The CDR3 DNA reads TGCAGCGTCCTTAGGGGGGGGACCTACAATGAGCAGTTCTTC.

This clonotype was seen more than once but under ten times. V usage is TRBV14 and J usage is TRBJ2-1, with D possibly being TRBD1 (6 bases). V lost 0 bases to trimming and J lost 6 bases, with 9 bases between them. CDR3 length: 14 amino acids. From germline, CDR1 is SGHDN and CDR2 FVKESK. The CDR3 sequence: CASSQEWDTNEQFF. The CDR3 DNA sequence: TGTGCCAGCAGCCAAGAGTGGGACACCAATGAGCAGTTCTTC.

This chain joins TRBV7-6 and TRBJ1-1; possible D gene TRBD1, 6 bases. Germline CDR1 and CDR2: SGHVS and FNYEAQ. Trimming removed 4 bases at V and 5 bases at J, with 17 bases between. This CDR3 has 15 residues. The CDR3 bases are TGTGCCAGCAGCTCACCGGCAGGGGTCCGGACTGAAGCTTTCTTT. Translated: CASSSPAGVRTEAFF.

CDR3 in DNA: TGTGCCAGCAGTACGCCGACAGAGGCAAATCAGCCCCAGCATTTT. Encoded protein: CASSTPTEANQPQHF. J is TRBJ1-5 and V is TRBV28, with D possibly TRBD1 on 5 matching bases. The germline V gene has CDR1 MDHEN and CDR2 SYDVKM. Trimming cost V 5 bases and J 4 bases, with 15 bases left between them. The CDR3 covers 15 residues. Full variable domain (outside the CDR3, taken from reference TRBV28 and TRBJ1-5): DVKVTQSSRYLVKRTGEKVFLECVQDMDHENMFWYRQDPGLGLRLIYFSYDVKMKEKGDIPEGYSVSREKKERFSLILESASTNQTSMYLCASSTPTEANQPQHFGDGTRLSIL.

A word on this clonotype: This may stem from a read error, because a much larger clone lies one nucleotide away. The chain is built from TRBV5-6 and TRBJ2-7; perhaps TRBD1 as D (6 bases). The CDR3 is 12 amino acids. From germline, CDR1 is SGHDT and CDR2 YYEEEE. Trimming stripped 0 bases from V and 9 bases from J, with 10 bases between. CDR3 DNA sequence: TGTGCCAGCAGCTTGGAGGGGGACGGGCAGTACTTC. Its translation: CASSLEGDGQYF. Drawing the rest from reference TRBV5-6 and TRBJ2-7, the complete variable domain is DAGVTQSPTHLIKTRGQQVTLRCSPKSGHDTVSWYQQALGQGPQFIFQYYEEEERQRGNFPDRFSGHQFPNYSSELNVNALLLGDSALYLCASSLEGDGQYFGPGTRLTVT.

This clonotype was picked up a small number of times. This chain joins TRBV6-2 or TRBV6-3 and TRBJ2-5; tentative D call: TRBD2 (6 bases). V gave up 2 bases and J gave up 6 bases, with 19 bases separating them. This CDR3 comprises 16 residues. CDR1 and CDR2 (germline): MNHEY, SVGEGT. Here the CDR3 DNA reads TGTGCCAGCAGTTACAAGGCGTCTGCCCGGGGGAAGACCCAGTACTTC. This sequence encodes CASSYKASARGKTQYF.

This clonotype was seen many times. The V call is TRBV7-8, the J call TRBJ2-5, with TRBD1 matching 8 bases. V gave up 5 bases and J gave up 0 bases; unmatched junction bases: 8. The CDR3 consists of 16 residues. In germline, CDR1 is SGHVS, CDR2 FQNEAQ. The CDR3 DNA follows: TGTGCCAGCAGCAACCAGGGGGCGGCATACCAAGAGACCCAGTACTTC. Translating gives CASSNQGAAYQETQYF.

The chain is built from TRBV19 and TRBJ2-2, with unresolved D. Trimming removed 7 bases from V and 5 bases from J, with 5 bases in between. The germline V gene has CDR1 LNHDA and CDR2 SQIVND (reference sequence). This CDR3 is 11 amino acids long. CDR3 protein: CASTETGELFF. The CDR3, as DNA: TGTGCCAGTACGGAGACCGGGGAGCTGTTTTTT.

A few counts support this clonotype. The gene calls are TRBV20-1 and TRBJ2-1, with D hard to call. Germline CDR1 is DFQATT and CDR2 is SNEGSKA (reference sequence). The CDR3 contains 12 residues. V was cut by 0 bases and J by 10 bases, with 10 bases left in between. The CDR3 loop reads CSARDRPPEQFF. DNA of the CDR3: TGCAGTGCTAGAGATCGCCCACCGGAGCAGTTCTTC.

This clonotype was seen at least ten times. The rearrangement joins TRBV7-2 to TRBJ2-1; TRBD2 matches 12 bases. Germline V lookup: CDR1 SGHTA, CDR2 FQGNSA. The CDR3 extends over 18 amino acids. V dropped 3 bases and J dropped 2; count of bases not matched to a gene: 8. DNA for the CDR3: TGTGCCAGCAGCTTCCTAGCGGGGGGGTCCCCCCCCTACAATGAGCAGTTCTTC. Translation gives CASSFLAGGSPPYNEQFF.

This clonotype appeared many times. V gene TRBV7-2 combines with J gene TRBJ2-5; TRBD2 matches 14 bases. There are 18 residues in the CDR3. The ends lost 3 bases at V and 3 bases at J; junction bases unmatched: 9. Germline lookup yields CDR1 SGHTA and CDR2 FQGNSA. CDR3 coding DNA: TGTGCCAGCAGCTTCACCCTTGGACTAGCGGGGGGTAAAGAGACCCAGTACTTC. Translating it yields CASSFTLGLAGGKETQYF.